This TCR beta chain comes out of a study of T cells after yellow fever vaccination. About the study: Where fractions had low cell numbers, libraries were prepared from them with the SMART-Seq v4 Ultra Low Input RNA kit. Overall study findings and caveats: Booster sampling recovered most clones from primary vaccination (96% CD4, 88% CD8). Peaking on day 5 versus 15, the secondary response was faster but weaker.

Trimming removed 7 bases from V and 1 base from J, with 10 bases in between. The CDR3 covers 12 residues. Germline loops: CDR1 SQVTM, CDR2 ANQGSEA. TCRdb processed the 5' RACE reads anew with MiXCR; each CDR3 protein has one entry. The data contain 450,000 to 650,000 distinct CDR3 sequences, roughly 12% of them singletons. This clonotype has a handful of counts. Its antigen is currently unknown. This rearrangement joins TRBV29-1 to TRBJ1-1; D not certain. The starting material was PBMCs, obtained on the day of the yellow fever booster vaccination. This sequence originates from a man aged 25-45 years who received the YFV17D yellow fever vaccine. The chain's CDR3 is CSALPENTEAFF. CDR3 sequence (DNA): TGCAGCGCCCTGCCGGAGAACACTGAAGCTTTCTTT.